A single sample is the source of the 5 T cell receptor beta chains below, sequenced in a study of OX40 agonist ivuxolimab in advanced cancers. Profiling relied on immunoSEQ multiplex PCR, and the TCRdb table lists in-frame clones only, not all of them. This table has tens of thousands of clones, 80% to 90% appearing once. The sequenced sample was CD4+ or CD8+ T cells sorted from blood, obtained in a trial of the OX40 agonist ivuxolimab. These TCRs come from an adult with an advanced solid tumor such as melanoma, head and neck, liver or kidney cancer.

The chain has TRBV6-1 and TRBJ1-2; D is ambiguous. Trimming cost V 2 bases and J 4 bases, with 2 bases left between them. The CDR3 length is 11 residues. In germline, CDR1 is MNHNS, CDR2 SASEGT. This CDR3 is CASSESYGYTF. The CDR3 DNA follows: TGTGCCAGCAGTGAATCCTATGGCTACACCTTC.

The chain employs TRBV9 and TRBJ2-2, with 10 bases matching TRBD2. The CDR3 is made up of 16 amino acids. Germline CDR1 reads SGDLS; CDR2 reads YYNGEE. The ends lost 3 bases at V and 5 bases at J; junction bases unmatched: 7. Written as DNA, the CDR3 is TGTGCCAGCAGCGGGAAGCGGGGGGGCCTAACCGGGGAGCTGTTTTTT. As protein: CASSGKRGGLTGELFF.

The chain carries TRBV5-1 and TRBJ2-3; a weak D match, TRBD1 (7 bases). Trimming shortened V by 3 bases and J by 3 bases, and 17 bases separated the two germline ends. The length of the CDR3 is 16 residues. In germline, CDR1 is SGHRS, CDR2 YFSETQ. The CDR3 protein is CASSSEGARRTDTQYF. The CDR3 bases are TGCGCCAGCAGCTCGGAGGGGGCGCGAAGGACAGATACGCAGTATTTT.

This sequence joins TRBV4-3 and TRBJ2-7; 9 bases map to TRBD1. The CDR3 length is 16 residues. Looked up from germline, CDR1 is LGHNA and CDR2 is YSLEER. Trimming removed 2 bases from V and 2 bases from J; junction bases left unmatched: 7. The CDR3 sequence: CASSQTMGQGTYEQYF. The CDR3 coding sequence is TGCGCCAGCAGCCAAACCATGGGACAGGGAACCTACGAGCAGTACTTC.

The V call is TRBV7-8, the J call TRBJ2-7; D not resolved. The CDR3 runs 14 residues. CDR1 and CDR2 from the germline V gene are SGHVS and FQNEAQ. The germline V and J ends were trimmed by 3 bases and 2 bases, with 11 bases remaining between them. CDR3 loop: CASSLAQAPYEQYF. CDR3 in DNA: TGTGCCAGCAGCTTGGCCCAGGCGCCCTACGAGCAGTACTTC.